This TCR beta chain is from a study of T cells after yellow fever vaccination. Study-wide findings and caveats: Abundant bulk-derived clonotypes could contaminate FACS-sorted repertoires.

At least ten counts were recorded for this clonotype. Trimming removed 7 bases from V and 7 bases from J, with 8 bases in between. Germline CDR1 reads SQVTM; CDR2 reads ANQGSEA. The CDR3 has 10 residues. Each CDR3 protein is one row after TCRdb ran MiXCR on the 5' RACE reads. The data show 75,000 to 100,000 distinct CDR3 sequences, approximately 9% seen once. The chain uses TRBV29-1 and TRBJ2-1; D not resolved. The sample in question was CD8+ T cells not binding an NS4B(214-222) dextramer, sorted from PBMCs, obtained roughly 14 days after the first yellow fever vaccination. The TCR originated in a man younger than 35 who received the YFV17D yellow fever vaccine. The CDR3 spells CSGAENEQFF. For the CDR3, the DNA is TGCAGCGGGGCGGAAAATGAGCAGTTCTTC.